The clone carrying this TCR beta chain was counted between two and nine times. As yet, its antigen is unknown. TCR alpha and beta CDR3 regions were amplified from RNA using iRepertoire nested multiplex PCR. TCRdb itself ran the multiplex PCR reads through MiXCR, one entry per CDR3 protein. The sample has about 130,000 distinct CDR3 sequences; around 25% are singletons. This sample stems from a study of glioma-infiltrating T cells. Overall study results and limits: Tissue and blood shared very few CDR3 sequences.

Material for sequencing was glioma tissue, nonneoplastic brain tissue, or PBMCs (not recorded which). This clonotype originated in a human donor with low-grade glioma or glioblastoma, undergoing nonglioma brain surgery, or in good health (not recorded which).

As DNA, the CDR3 is TGTGCCAGCAGCTTTAGCGGGGGGGCCGGGGAGACCCAGTACTTC. Protein product: CASSFSGGAGETQYF. The chain links TRBV11-2 to TRBJ2-5, with 11 bases that match TRBD2. The CDR3 consists of 15 residues. The V segment lost 3 bases and the J segment 5 bases; nucleotides outside the gene matches: 5. Germline CDR1 SGHAT, CDR2 FQNNGV.